This T cell receptor beta chain was identified during a study of blood T cell repertoires in COVID-19. Study background: From T cells, B-cell-depleted T cells, or PBMCs came the material, which was cDNA or gDNA.

From germline, CDR1 is MGHRA and CDR2 YSYEKL. The trim removed 4 bases at V and 0 bases at J, leaving 12 bases unmatched. The CDR3 length is 20 residues. Assay used: immunoSEQ multiplex PCR; TCRdb lists only in-frame clones, some missing. This table holds roughly 71,000 clones, approximately 85% found once. The chain is built from TRBV4-1 and TRBJ2-3; 14 positions agree with TRBD2. This receptor was identified in a man in his fifties with acute or convalescent COVID-19. The sequenced material came from peripheral blood. CDR3 amino acids: CASSRQPGLAGGASTDTQYF. The CDR3 coding sequence is TGCGCCAGCAGCCGACAACCTGGACTAGCGGGGGGTGCTAGCACAGATACGCAGTATTTT.